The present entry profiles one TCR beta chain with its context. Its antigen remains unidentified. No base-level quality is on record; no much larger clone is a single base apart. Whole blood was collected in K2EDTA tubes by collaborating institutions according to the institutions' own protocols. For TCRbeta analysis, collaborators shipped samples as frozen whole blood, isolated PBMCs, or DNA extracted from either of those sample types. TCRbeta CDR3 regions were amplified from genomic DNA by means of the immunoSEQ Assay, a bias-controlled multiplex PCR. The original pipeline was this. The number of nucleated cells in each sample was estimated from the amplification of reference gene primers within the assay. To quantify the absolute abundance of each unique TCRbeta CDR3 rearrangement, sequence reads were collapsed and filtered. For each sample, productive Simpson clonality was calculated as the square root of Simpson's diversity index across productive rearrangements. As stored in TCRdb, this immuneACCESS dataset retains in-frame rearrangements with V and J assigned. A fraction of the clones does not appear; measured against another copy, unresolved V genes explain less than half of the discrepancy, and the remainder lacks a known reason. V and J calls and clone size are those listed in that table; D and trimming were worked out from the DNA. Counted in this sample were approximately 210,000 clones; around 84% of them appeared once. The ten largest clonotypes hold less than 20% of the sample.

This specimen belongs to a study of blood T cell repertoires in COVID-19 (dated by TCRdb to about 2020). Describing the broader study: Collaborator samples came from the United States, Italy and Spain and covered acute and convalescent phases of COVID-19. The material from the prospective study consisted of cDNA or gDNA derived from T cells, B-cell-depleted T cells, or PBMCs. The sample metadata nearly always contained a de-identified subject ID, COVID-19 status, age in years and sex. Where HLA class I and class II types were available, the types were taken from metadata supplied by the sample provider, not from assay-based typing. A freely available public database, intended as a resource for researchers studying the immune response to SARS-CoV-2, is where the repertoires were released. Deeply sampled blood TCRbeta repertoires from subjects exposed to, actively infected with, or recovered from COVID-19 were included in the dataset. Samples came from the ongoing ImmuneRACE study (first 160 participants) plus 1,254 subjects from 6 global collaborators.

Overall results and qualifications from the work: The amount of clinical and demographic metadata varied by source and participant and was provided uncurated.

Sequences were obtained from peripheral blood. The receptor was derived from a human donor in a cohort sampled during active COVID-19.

The CDR3 sequence is CASSLSMRTQYF. The DNA sequence follows: TGTGCCAGCAGTTTAAGTATGAGAACGCAGTATTTT. The rearrangement combines TRBV12-3 or TRBV12-4 with TRBJ2-3, with the D gene not clear enough to name. Trimming at the junction amounts to 2 bases on V and 9 bases on J, and the germline ends lie 9 bases apart. The CDR3 contains 12 residues, cysteine and phenylalanine counted. Here the CDR3 DNA is all that survives: 36 bases in frame from base 1.